This entry concerns a single T cell receptor (beta chain). Its antigen is still unknown. Method: immunoSEQ multiplex PCR; TCRdb's copy keeps in-frame clones and lacks some. The sample has more than 80,000 clones; around 83% are singletons. The sample originates from a study of graft-versus-host responses after intestinal transplantation. The overall study: Recipients had transplants, and these were multivisceral, liver-intestinal, or isolated intestinal. Recipients were all induced with anti-thymocyte globulin, then given tacrolimus and steroids for about three years. The study, taken as a whole, reports: The marrow of recipients harbored GvH clones, and ileum or blood showed some of them first. Declining HvG levels early post-transplant were linked to peak circulating GvH clone levels.

The sequence was obtained from a human donor who received an intestinal transplant. Material: unstimulated CD8+ T cells sorted from spleen or lymph node cells, obtained before intestinal transplant.

The chain's CDR3 is CSVVGATYNEQFF. CDR3 nucleotide sequence: TGCAGCGTTGTGGGGGCAACCTACAATGAGCAGTTCTTC. The chain employs TRBV29-1 and TRBJ2-1, with D maybe TRBD1 (6 bases). CDR1 is SQVTM, CDR2 ANQGSEA, per germline. Trimming shortened V by 4 bases and J by 2 bases, and 9 bases separated the two germline ends. The CDR3 runs to 13 residues.